Sequencing of this T cell receptor beta chain was carried out in a study of blood T cell repertoires in COVID-19. Study background: From the United States, Italy and Spain came samples of acute and convalescent COVID-19. PBMCs, B-cell-depleted T cells, or T cells were the source of the cDNA or gDNA that made up the material.

This clone was observed once. Original methodology: The authors estimated nucleated cell counts from reference gene primer amplification. The assay was immunoSEQ multiplex PCR, and TCRdb's table has in-frame clones only and misses some. V, J and clone size derive from that table, while D and trimming were established from the DNA sequence. This sample yields hundreds of thousands of clones, of which more than 70% are seen a single time; around 8.7% belongs to the top ten. Per the germline V gene, CDR1 is MNHNS and CDR2 is SASEGT. The CDR3 covers 16 residues. Trimming took off 4 bases at V and 2 bases at J, with 18 bases between the two ends.

What was sequenced was peripheral blood. The origin of this receptor is a woman aged 50 to 60 with acute or convalescent COVID-19. This chain links TRBV6-1 with TRBJ2-7, with D possibly TRBD1 on 6 matching bases. CDR3 bases: TGTGCCAGCAGTGGACCCGGACAGCGAAACCCCTACGAGCAGTACTTC. The encoded protein is CASSGPGQRNPYEQYF.